This T cell receptor (beta chain) was observed in a study of blood T cell repertoires in COVID-19. V was cut by 4 bases and J by 5 bases, with 14 bases left in between. CDR1 and CDR2 from the germline V gene are SEHNR and FQNEAQ (reference sequence). CDR3 length: 15 residues. Sequencing used immunoSEQ multiplex PCR; TCRdb keeps in-frame clones, though not all of them. The table lists roughly 200,000 clones, about 83% of them singletons, with 18% in the top ten. The chain has TRBV7-9 and TRBJ1-4; unclear D gene. Specimen: peripheral blood. This sequence was found in a person aged 65 to 79 with COVID-19, enrolled during active disease. CDR3 residues: CASSSRVGVNEKLFF. The CDR3 DNA sequence: TGTGCCAGCAGCTCAAGAGTCGGGGTAAATGAAAAACTGTTTTTT. The whole variable domain, remainder taken from reference TRBV7-9 and TRBJ1-4, is DTGVSQNPRHKITKRGQNVTFRCDPISEHNRLYWYRQTLGQGPEFLTYFQNEAQLEKSRLLSDRFSAERPKGSFSTLEIQRTEQGDSAMYLCASSSRVGVNEKLFFGSGTQLSVL.